This TCR beta chain was recovered during a study of cytomegalovirus exposure and HLA in healthy donors (dated by TCRdb to between 2016 and 2019). Study-level background: The 700 or so repertoires of the first cohort and the 120 or so validation repertoires were produced on the same platform, according to a later analysis. The study aimed to test whether signatures of past pathogen exposure could be identified by cataloging public T cell receptors. Along with the roughly 710-subject first cohort, a separate validation cohort of over a hundred different subjects was used. To predict cytomegalovirus infection status, the study combined high-throughput TCR immunosequencing, statistical association of individual TCRs with disease status, and machine learning. The paper's findings and limits, for the study overall: According to the authors, the approach could potentially be generalized to other disease states and immunological phenotypes. In a later analysis, TCRs clustered in the first cohort were found to also tend to co-occur in the approximately 120 validation repertoires, with approximately 93% of cluster scores above 0. The validation cohort had no HLA typing available for a later analysis, so co-occurrence within that cohort was assessed over all 120 or so repertoires. Three of the identified cytomegalovirus-associated TCR beta chains were confirmed in vitro to be specific for cytomegalovirus antigens. Across donors, most TCR sequences were observed very rarely, whereas some public TCRs were present in many individuals. Cytomegalovirus status was reported to be diagnosed by the classifier with high specificity and sensitivity in both the original and validation cohorts. The study gave a list of around 170 TCR beta chains associated with cytomegalovirus.

CDR1 and CDR2, per the germline V gene (reference sequence), are MNHEY and SMNVEV. The CDR3 runs 16 residues from the cysteine to the phenylalanine. Kept here is only the CDR3 DNA, which spans 48 bases and is read in frame from base 1. Trimming removed 5 bases from V and 2 bases from J; the gene matches leave 7 bases unexplained. Donors formed part of the validation cohort, which comprised 120 subjects and was distinct from the first cohort of 690 or so subjects. Preparation of the library involved the immunoSEQ multiplex PCR assay. In the source study's methods: A statistical classification framework was developed to diagnose cytomegalovirus status using the catalog of TCR beta chain sequences. Imported from immuneACCESS, the table was reduced by TCRdb to in-frame sequences with V and J called. These copies leave out some clones; in studies compared against another copy, an unresolved V gene accounts for under half, and the cause of the remainder is not known. V and J calls and clone size come straight from that table; D and trimming were deduced from the DNA. The sample records some 98,000 clones, roughly 90% of which are singletons. Jointly, the top ten make up approximately 6.3% of the sample.

About this clone: Its antigen remains unidentified. No base quality values were provided; no much bigger clone lies one nucleotide off.

The receptor was derived from a man between 18 and 35 years old in good health and CMV-seropositive. The specimen sequenced was PBMCs. The V and J segments used are TRBV27 and TRBJ2-1; 9 nucleotides in the junction match TRBD2. The nucleotide sequence is given as TGTGCCAGCAGTGCGACTAGCGGAATCCCCTACAATGAGCAGTTCTTC. This encodes CASSATSGIPYNEQFF.